These 10 T cell receptor beta chains came from one sample sequenced in a study of T cells in Graves' hyperthyroidism and ophthalmopathy. The source material, RNA transcripts, was used to amplify TCR beta CDR3 regions. An initial round of RT-PCR targeting the TCR CDR3 relied on the HTBI primer set. TCRdb re-called the multiplex PCR reads through MiXCR, storing one row per CDR3 protein. In the table there are some 800,000 distinct CDR3 sequences, 38% of which are singletons. Input material: blood. The receptors derive from a man younger than 30 with Graves' hyperthyroidism.

Points on this clonotype: A read error may account for a junction end that differs from germline. The chain recombines TRBV5-5 with TRBJ2-7; D call uncertain. The end of the DNA fits TRBJ2-5 better, so the J call may be wrong. The CDR3 sequence is 15 residues long. Germline assignment: CDR1 SGHKS and CDR2 YYEKEE (reference sequence). The CDR3 DNA reads as TGCGCCAGCAGCTTGGATCCCCGAGGACGAGAGACCCAGTACTTC. Its protein product is CASSLDPRGRETQYF.

Turning to this clonotype: A junction end diverges from the germline sequence, so it may reflect a read error. V and J are TRBV2 and TRBJ2-7; a possible D gene is TRBD1 (5 bases). The CDR3 contains 13 residues. Germline-derived CDR1 and CDR2 are SNHLY and FYNNEI. CDR3 amino acids: CASSLAGFDERYF. CDR3 sequence (DNA): TGTGCCAGCAGTTTAGCAGGGTTCGACGAGCGGTACTTC.

In its sample, this clonotype was seen a few times. The chain is built from TRBV6-5 and TRBJ1-5, with D possibly matching TRBD1 (6 bases). CDR1 and CDR2 (germline): MNHEY, SVGAGI. Trimming cost V 7 bases and J 5 bases, with 15 bases left between them. This CDR3 spans 14 amino acids. CDR3 DNA sequence: TGTGCCAGCACCCGACAGGTATCGGATCAGCCCCAGCATTTT. This encodes CASTRQVSDQPQHF.

About this clonotype itself: A read error is likely, as this CDR3 ends without the conserved phenylalanine or tryptophan. This sequence joins TRBV2 and TRBJ1-5, with 8 positions matching TRBD1. CDR3 size: 13 residues. J was trimmed by 3 bases and V by 8 bases; bases with no gene match: 3. CDR1 and CDR2 (germline): SNHLY, FYNNEI. CDR3 coding DNA: TGTGCCAGCTGGACAGGGCTCAATCAGCCCCAGCATTCT. Translating it yields CASWTGLNQPQHS.

This clonotype was found many times. The chain combines TRBV12-3 or TRBV12-4 with TRBJ1-4; D unclear. With 7 bases removed from V and 5 bases from J, the gap between germline ends came to 14 bases. The CDR3 spans 14 residues. CDR3 amino acids: CASTAAVHNEKLFF. CDR3 in DNA: TGTGCCAGCACCGCGGCGGTACACAATGAAAAACTGTTTTTT.

This chain links TRBV5-1 with TRBJ2-2; a possible D gene is TRBD2 (7 bases). Germline loops: CDR1 SGHRS, CDR2 YFSETQ. The CDR3 has 18 amino acids. Trimming cost V 4 bases and J 3 bases, with 22 bases left between them. Here the CDR3 reads CASSLVEGGGTYTGELFF. DNA of the CDR3: TGCGCCAGCAGCCTCGTTGAGGGAGGGGGGACTTACACCGGGGAGCTGTTTTTT.

The chain employs TRBV6-5 and TRBJ2-7; TRBD2 aligns across 12 bases. The germline CDR1 and CDR2 sequences are MNHEY and SVGAGI. The CDR3 loop spans 16 amino acids. J lost 0 bases, V lost 6 bases, and 6 bases had no gene match. CDR3 protein: CASSRMTSGSSYEQYF. CDR3 in DNA: TGTGCCAGCAGCCGGATGACTAGCGGGAGCTCCTACGAGCAGTACTTC.

Details on this clonotype: The DNA is left out, because the CDR3 cannot be placed on it with certainty; the CDR3 is given as TCRdb lists it. The chain recombines TRBV9 with TRBJ2-2; the D segment call TRBD2 is taken from the table without a DNA check. Germline V gives CDR1 SGDLS, CDR2 YYNGEE. The CDR3 extends over 15 residues, inclusive of both ends. CDR3 loop: CASSDGGGAPGSCFF.

This clonotype was detected ten times or more. The J gene is TRBJ1-5, the V gene TRBV10-3; D remains unclear. The CDR3 runs to 15 residues. Germline-derived CDR1 and CDR2 are ENHRY and SYGVKD. V shed 3 bases and J shed 0 bases, with 9 bases lying between them. CDR3 loop: CAISDRTDSNQPQHF. The CDR3 DNA reads TGTGCCATCAGTGACAGGACGGATAGCAATCAGCCCCAGCATTTT.

This clonotype has a handful of counts. This rearrangement joins TRBV7-8 to TRBJ1-4, with D uncertain. Per germline, CDR1 SGHVS and CDR2 FQNEAQ. With 5 bases removed from V and 1 base from J, the gap between germline ends came to 8 bases. This CDR3 is 14 amino acids long. The CDR3 nucleotides are TGTGCCAGCAGCCCCCGGATAACTAATGAAAAACTGTTTTTT. This translates into CASSPRITNEKLFF.